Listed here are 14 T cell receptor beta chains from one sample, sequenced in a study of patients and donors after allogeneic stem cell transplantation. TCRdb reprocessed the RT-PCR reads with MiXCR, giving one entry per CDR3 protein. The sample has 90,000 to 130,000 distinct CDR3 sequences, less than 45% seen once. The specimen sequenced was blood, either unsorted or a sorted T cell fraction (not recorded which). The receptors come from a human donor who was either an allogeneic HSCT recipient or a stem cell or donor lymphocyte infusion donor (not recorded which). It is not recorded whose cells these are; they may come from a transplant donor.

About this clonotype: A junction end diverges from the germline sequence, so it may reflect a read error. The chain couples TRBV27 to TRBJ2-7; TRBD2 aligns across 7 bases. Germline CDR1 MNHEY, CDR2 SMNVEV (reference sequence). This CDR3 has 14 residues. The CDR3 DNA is TGTGCCTGCAGTTTTGCGGGAGAGGCCTACGAGCAGTACTTC. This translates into CACSFAGEAYEQYF.

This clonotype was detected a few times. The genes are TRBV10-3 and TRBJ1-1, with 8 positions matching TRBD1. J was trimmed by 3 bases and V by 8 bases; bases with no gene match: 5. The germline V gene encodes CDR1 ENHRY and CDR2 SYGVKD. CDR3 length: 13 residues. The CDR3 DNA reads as TGTGCCATCGCAGGGGGCTGGGACACTGAAGCTTTCTTT. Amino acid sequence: CAIAGGWDTEAFF.

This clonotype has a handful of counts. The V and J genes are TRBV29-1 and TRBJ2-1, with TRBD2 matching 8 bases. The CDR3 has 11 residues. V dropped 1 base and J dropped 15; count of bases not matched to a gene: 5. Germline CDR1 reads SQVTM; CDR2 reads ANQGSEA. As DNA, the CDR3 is TGCAGCGTTGAAGTCGGGAGGGCCGCGTTCTTC. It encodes CSVEVGRAAFF.

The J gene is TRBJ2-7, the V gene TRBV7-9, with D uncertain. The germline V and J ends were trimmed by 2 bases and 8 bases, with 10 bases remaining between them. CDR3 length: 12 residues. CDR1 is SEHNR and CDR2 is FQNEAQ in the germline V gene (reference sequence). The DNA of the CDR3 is TGTGCCAGCAGCTTATTGGTTAGGCAGCAGTACTTC. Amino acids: CASSLLVRQQYF.

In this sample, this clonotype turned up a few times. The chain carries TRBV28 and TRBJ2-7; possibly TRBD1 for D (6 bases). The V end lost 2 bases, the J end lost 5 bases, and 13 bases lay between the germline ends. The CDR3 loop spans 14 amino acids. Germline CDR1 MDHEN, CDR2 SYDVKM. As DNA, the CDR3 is TGTGCCAGCAGTTTAGATCAGGGGTACGACGAGCAGTACTTC. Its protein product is CASSLDQGYDEQYF. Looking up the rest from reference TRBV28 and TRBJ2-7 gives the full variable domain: DVKVTQSSRYLVKRTGEKVFLECVQDMDHENMFWYRQDPGLGLRLIYFSYDVKMKEKGDIPEGYSVSREKKERFSLILESASTNQTSMYLCASSLDQGYDEQYFGPGTRLTVT.

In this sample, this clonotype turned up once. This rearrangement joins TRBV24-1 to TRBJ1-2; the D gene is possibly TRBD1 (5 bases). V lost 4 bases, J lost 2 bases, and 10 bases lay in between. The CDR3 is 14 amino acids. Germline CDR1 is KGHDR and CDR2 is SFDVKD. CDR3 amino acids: CATSENWGNYGYTF. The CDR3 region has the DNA TGTGCCACCAGTGAAAATTGGGGGAACTATGGCTACACCTTC.

The CDR3 sequence: CASTRLGAHNEQFF. The CDR3 nucleotides read TGCGCCAGCACACGACTAGGCGCACACAATGAGCAGTTCTTC. V is TRBV5-1 and J is TRBJ2-1; D perhaps matches TRBD2 (6 bases). CDR1 and CDR2 (germline): SGHRS, YFSETQ. V was cut by 6 bases and J by 5 bases, with 15 bases left in between. This CDR3 contains 14 residues.

The chain's CDR3 is CASSLTPQSEQYF. CDR3 in DNA: TGTGCCAGCAGTTTAACCCCACAGTCCGAGCAGTACTTC. The chain links TRBV12-3 or TRBV12-4 to TRBJ2-7; D is unresolved. With 2 bases removed from V and 6 bases from J, the gap between germline ends came to 11 bases. This CDR3 contains 13 residues.

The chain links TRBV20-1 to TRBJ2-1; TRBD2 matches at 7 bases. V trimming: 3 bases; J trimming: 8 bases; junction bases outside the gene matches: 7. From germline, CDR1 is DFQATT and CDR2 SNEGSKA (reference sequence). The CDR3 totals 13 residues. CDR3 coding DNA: TGCAGTGCTAGGAGGGCCGGGGGGTATGAGCAGTTCTTC. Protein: CSARRAGGYEQFF.

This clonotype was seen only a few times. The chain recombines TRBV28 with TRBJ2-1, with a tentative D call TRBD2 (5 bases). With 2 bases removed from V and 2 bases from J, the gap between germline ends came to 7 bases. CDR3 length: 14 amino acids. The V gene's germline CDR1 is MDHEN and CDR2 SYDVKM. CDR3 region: CASSLAGPYNEQFF. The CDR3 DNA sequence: TGTGCCAGCAGTTTAGCGGGTCCCTACAATGAGCAGTTCTTC.

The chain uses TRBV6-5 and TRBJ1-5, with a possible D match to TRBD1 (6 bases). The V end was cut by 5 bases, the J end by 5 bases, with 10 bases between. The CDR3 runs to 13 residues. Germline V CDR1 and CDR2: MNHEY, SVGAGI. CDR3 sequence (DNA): TGTGCCAGCAGTAGGACAGCTTATCAGCCCCAGCATTTT. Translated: CASSRTAYQPQHF.

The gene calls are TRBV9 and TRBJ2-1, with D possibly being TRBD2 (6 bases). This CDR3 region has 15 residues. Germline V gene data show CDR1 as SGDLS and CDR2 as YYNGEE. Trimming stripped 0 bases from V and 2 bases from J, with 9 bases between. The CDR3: CASSVELAAYNEQFF. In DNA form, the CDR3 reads TGTGCCAGCAGCGTAGAATTAGCGGCCTACAATGAGCAGTTCTTC.

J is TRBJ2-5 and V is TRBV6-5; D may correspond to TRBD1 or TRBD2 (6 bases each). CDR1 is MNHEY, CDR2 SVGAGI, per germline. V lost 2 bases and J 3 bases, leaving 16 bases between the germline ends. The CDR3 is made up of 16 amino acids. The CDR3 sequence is CASSYGLWGAKETQYF. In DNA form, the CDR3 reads TGTGCCAGCAGTTACGGGCTTTGGGGGGCTAAAGAGACCCAGTACTTC.

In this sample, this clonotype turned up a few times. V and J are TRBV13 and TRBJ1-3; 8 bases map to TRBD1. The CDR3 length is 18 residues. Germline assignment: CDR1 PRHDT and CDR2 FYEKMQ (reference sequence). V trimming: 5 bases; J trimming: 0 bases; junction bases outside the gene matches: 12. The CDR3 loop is CASSPHLGTGDSGNTIYF. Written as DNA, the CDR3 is TGTGCCAGCAGCCCACACCTAGGGACAGGAGACTCTGGAAACACCATATATTTT.